One and the same sample provided the 32 T cell receptor beta chains below, sequenced in a study of kidney transplant recipient with SARS-CoV-2 infection. TCRdb re-derived calls from the reads in MiXCR, one entry per CDR3 protein. The data show 200,000 to 300,000 distinct CDR3 sequences, 25% to 35% seen once. The sequenced sample was a blood sample, obtained at baseline and around day 110 from a kidney transplant recipient. Source of these receptors: a male patient aged 30 to 40 who had COVID-19 and was a kidney transplant recipient. These T cells may partly come from the graft donor.

The CDR3 reads CASSLSLRGETQYF. The DNA for the CDR3 is TGTGCCAGCAGTTTATCCCTTAGGGGGGAAACGCAGTATTTT. V and J are TRBV27 and TRBJ2-3; D is perhaps TRBD1 or TRBD2 (6 bases each). The V gene's germline CDR1 is MNHEY and CDR2 SMNVEV (reference sequence). This CDR3 has 14 amino acids. Trimming removed 0 bases at V and 9 bases at J, with 13 bases between.

This clonotype has a count of ten or more. V is TRBV8-2 and J is TRBJ1-2. TRBV8-2 is designated a pseudogene. This CDR3 has 16 residues. Here the CDR3 reads CGSNQRDSRKTYGYTF. Here the CDR3 DNA reads TGTGGCAGTAATCAACGTGATAGCCGAAAGACCTATGGCTACACCTTC.

This clonotype turned up a few times. The junction departs from germline at one end; a sequencing error may be responsible. The chain joins TRBV2 to TRBJ2-2, with D unclear. The CDR3 runs to 14 residues. Per the germline V gene, CDR1 is SNHLY and CDR2 is FYNNEI. CDR3 loop: CAGRMGSNTGELFF. Written as DNA, the CDR3 is TGTGCCGGCAGAATGGGTTCGAACACCGGGGAGCTGTTTTTT.

This clonotype was picked up many times. The chain combines TRBV12-5 with TRBJ1-2, with a tentative D call TRBD1 (5 bases). The CDR3 length is 17 residues. In germline, CDR1 is LGHNT, CDR2 FRNRAP. Trimming removed 5 bases from V and 4 bases from J, with 23 bases in between. The CDR3 here is CASGNVGLQGKTYGYTF. The CDR3 nucleotides are TGTGCTAGTGGTAACGTCGGTTTGCAGGGAAAGACCTATGGCTACACCTTC.

This clonotype was seen many times. V is TRBV18 and J is TRBJ2-4, with D perhaps matching TRBD2 (5 bases). This CDR3 is 14 amino acids long. V shed 2 bases and J shed 8 bases, with 13 bases lying between them. CDR1 and CDR2 from the germline V gene are KGHSH and LQKENI. The DNA of the CDR3 is TGTGCCAGCTCACCATTCCGGGGAACGGACATTCAGTACTTC. It yields the protein CASSPFRGTDIQYF.

The table lists this clonotype with many counts. V usage is TRBV29-1 and J usage is TRBJ1-3; D possibly corresponds to TRBD1 (6 bases). The CDR3 consists of 12 residues. The V gene lost 5 bases and the J gene lost 5 bases, with 10 bases spanning the gap. Germline V lookup: CDR1 SQVTM, CDR2 ANQGSEA. The CDR3 protein is CSVSDRRNTIYF. Written as DNA, the CDR3 is TGCAGCGTTTCCGACAGGCGAAACACCATATATTTT.

Turning to this clonotype: A clone one base away is much larger, so this may be a read error. This chain joins TRBV20-1 and TRBJ1-2; no reliable D call. CDR3 length equals 16 residues. Germline CDR1 is DFQATT and CDR2 is SNEGSKA (reference sequence). CDR3 loop: CGANIELFRKTYGYTF. The CDR3, as DNA: TGCGGTGCTAATATCGAGCTGTTTCGAAAGACCTATGGCTACACCTTC.

The sample holds many counts of this clonotype. The chain links TRBV30 to TRBJ1-2; 7 nucleotides align to TRBD1. The junction had 7 bases not matched to a gene; V was cut back by 5 bases and J by 7 bases. This CDR3 is built from 12 residues. CDR1 is GTSNPN, CDR2 SVGIG, per germline (reference sequence). CDR3 nucleotide sequence: TGTGCCTGGGGAGACAGGGTGGGTGGCTACACCTTC. This gives the protein CAWGDRVGGYTF.

This clonotype turned up a few times. A much larger clone differs from this one at a single base, so this may be a read error. The chain carries TRBV5-4 and TRBJ1-6; 7 bases map to TRBD1. The CDR3 extends over 19 amino acids. CDR1 and CDR2 from the germline V gene are SGHNT and YYREEE (reference sequence). V shed 0 bases, J shed 3 bases, and the junction held 12 bases outside the gene matches. Written as DNA, the CDR3 is TGTGCCAGCAGCTTGGAACAGGGGCCCTCTCCCTTCTATAATTCACCCCTCCACTTT. It specifies CASSLEQGPSPFYNSPLHF.

This clonotype was observed at least ten times. The V and J genes are TRBV3-1 and TRBJ2-5, with D hard to call. This CDR3 region has 17 residues. Trimming took 5 bases from V and 5 from J, leaving 24 bases between them. Germline V lookup: CDR1 LGHDT, CDR2 YNNKEL (reference sequence). This CDR3 reads CASSLAFPISFSETQYF. In DNA, the CDR3 is TGTGCCAGCAGCTTGGCTTTTCCCATTTCTTTCTCTGAGACCCAGTACTTC.

This clonotype showed up many times. The rearrangement links TRBV4-2 to TRBJ2-1; no clear D gene. Germline V CDR1 and CDR2: LGHNA, YNFKEQ. The CDR3 contains 17 residues. The germline V and J ends were trimmed by 1 base and 5 bases, with 18 bases remaining between them. CDR3 protein: CASSQVGTSSPNNEQFF. CDR3 in DNA: TGTGCCAGCAGCCAAGTAGGTACGTCTAGTCCAAACAATGAGCAGTTCTTC.

This clonotype appeared many times. V usage is TRBV12-3 or TRBV12-4 and J usage is TRBJ2-2; D may be TRBD2 (6 bases). The CDR3 totals 16 residues. Trimming left V 7 bases short and J 4 bases short, with 19 bases between. CDR3 DNA sequence: TGTGCCAGCACAAACTCGATAAGCGGGTTCACCGGGGAGCTGTTTTTT. Its protein is CASTNSISGFTGELFF.

Concerning this clonotype: Just one base apart from a much larger clone, this may be a read error. The J gene is TRBJ1-2, the V gene TRBV24-1; D not resolved. Germline CDR1 is KGHDR and CDR2 is SFDVKD. The CDR3 sequence is 17 residues long. Trimming shortened V by 6 bases and J by 4 bases, and 23 bases separated the two germline ends. The CDR3 loop is CATSTTPSTRKTYGYTF. In DNA form, the CDR3 reads TGTGCCACCAGTACAACGCCTAGTACCAGAAAGACCTATGGCTACACCTTC.

On this clonotype: It is likely a read error, because the conserved phenylalanine at the end of the CDR3 is missing. The chain has TRBV11-2 and TRBJ2-1; D uncertain. The germline gives CDR1 SGHAT, CDR2 FQNNGV. This CDR3 comprises 12 residues. Between the trimmed V and J ends, which lost 1 base and 12 bases, there was a span of 10 bases. The CDR3 DNA is TGTGCCAGCAGCTTAGCCCCTCCATGGCAGTTCCTC. It is translated as CASSLAPPWQFL.

The table lists this clonotype with many counts. V is TRBV12-3 or TRBV12-4 and J is TRBJ2-1; the D gene is possibly TRBD1 (6 bases). Trimming removed 3 bases at V and 5 bases at J, with 14 bases between. CDR3 size: 15 residues. Here the CDR3 reads CASSFSLTGDNEQFF. The DNA of the CDR3 is TGTGCCAGCAGTTTTTCCCTGACAGGAGACAATGAGCAGTTCTTC.

A few counts support this clonotype. The V call is TRBV7-3, the J call TRBJ2-5; D may match TRBD1 or TRBD2 (6 bases each). V lost 2 bases and J 4 bases, leaving 17 bases between the germline ends. The CDR3 has 16 residues. Germline CDR1 reads SGHTA; CDR2 reads FQGTGA. CDR3 nucleotide sequence: TGTGCCAGCAGCTTATACCCTCCTGGAGGGGGAGAGACCCAGTACTTC. This encodes CASSLYPPGGGETQYF.

This clonotype was counted only a few times. This sequence joins TRBV20-1 and TRBJ1-2; tentatively, D is TRBD1 (5 bases). The CDR3 runs to 17 residues. Looked up from germline, CDR1 is DFQATT and CDR2 is SNEGSKA (reference sequence). The germline V and J ends were trimmed by 0 bases and 5 bases, with 22 bases remaining between them. The CDR3 DNA follows: TGCAGTGCTAGAGATCCATTGCGCATCGGGGGGAGTTATGGCTACACCTTC. Protein product: CSARDPLRIGGSYGYTF.

This clonotype showed up many times. Its ends do not fully match the called genes, so a read error is possible. The J gene is TRBJ1-2, the V gene TRBV16; no reliable D call. CDR1 is KGHSY and CDR2 is FQNENV in the germline V gene. The CDR3 has 17 residues. CDR3: CASSGRWVVRKTYDYTF. CDR3 bases: TGTGCCAGCAGCGGTAGGTGGGTCGTTAGAAAGACCTATGACTACACCTTC.

About this clonotype itself: Likely a read error: the CDR3 ends without its conserved phenylalanine or tryptophan. This rearrangement joins TRBV5-6 to TRBJ2-5; maybe TRBD2 (5 bases). The CDR3 is 14 residues long. V was clipped by 4 bases and J by 5 bases, with 15 bases between them. Germline V gene data show CDR1 as SGHDT and CDR2 as YYEEEE. CDR3 protein: CASSPPGRGETQYL. The CDR3 bases are TGTGCCAGCAGCCCTCCAGGCCGAGGGGAGACCCAGTACCTC.

This clonotype was found many times. The rearrangement joins TRBV2 to TRBJ1-1; 7 bases line up with TRBD1. Germline assignment: CDR1 SNHLY and CDR2 FYNNEI. V shed 6 bases and J 1 base; nucleotides not matched to a gene: 8. CDR3 length: 15 amino acids. The CDR3 DNA reads as TGTGCCAGCAGGATAGGACAGGTCGAGAACACTGAAGCTTTCTTT. Translated, it gives CASRIGQVENTEAFF.

This clonotype has a count of ten or more. This sequence joins TRBV7-1 and TRBJ1-2, with D unresolved. TRBV7-1 is identified as an open reading frame with a role that is uncertain. V dropped 5 bases and J dropped 4 bases, with 23 bases sitting between them. CDR3 length: 17 residues. The CDR3 sequence: CASSTSAHEGKTYGYTF. The CDR3 nucleotides are TGTGCCAGCAGCACTAGCGCTCACGAGGGAAAGACCTATGGCTACACCTTC.

Concerning this clonotype: A much larger clone differs from this one at a single base, so this may be a read error. This chain joins TRBV6-8 and TRBJ2-7; D possibly matches TRBD1 or TRBD2 (5 bases each). This CDR3 has 12 residues. Trimming removed 8 bases at V and 3 bases at J, with 11 bases between. In germline, CDR1 is MNHGY, CDR2 SAAAGT. The CDR3 sequence is CASETGGYEQYF. In DNA, the CDR3 is TGTGCCAGCGAGACTGGGGGCTACGAGCAGTACTTC.

This clonotype was observed at least ten times. This chain joins TRBV3-1 and TRBJ1-1, with D unresolved. Germline V gene sequence: CDR1 LGHDT, CDR2 YNNKEL (reference sequence). Trimming took 5 bases from V and 4 from J, leaving 23 bases between them. This CDR3 spans 17 amino acids. Here the CDR3 DNA reads TGTGCCAGCAGCACTAAAGGTCCCATTTCAATTCGCACTGAAGCTTTCTTT. It is translated as CASSTKGPISIRTEAFF.

This clonotype occurred many times. This chain uses TRBV20-1 with TRBJ2-1, with no clear D. This CDR3 comprises 13 residues. Trimming removed 0 bases at V and 7 bases at J, with 10 bases between. The germline V gene has CDR1 DFQATT and CDR2 SNEGSKA (reference sequence). CDR3 DNA sequence: TGCAGTGCTAGAGATCCATCCTCGAATGAGCAGTTCTTC. Translated: CSARDPSSNEQFF.

On this clonotype: A much bigger clone sits one base away, suggesting this may be a read error. J is TRBJ1-5 and V is TRBV4-1; no reliable D call. Germline values: CDR1 MGHRA, CDR2 YSYEKL. V lost 0 bases, J lost 11 bases, and 20 bases lay in between. The CDR3 extends over 16 amino acids. The CDR3 nucleotides read TGCGCCAGCAGCCAAGAGGGCCTAGGAAGCGTCCCAGCCCAGCATTTT. Its protein product is CASSQEGLGSVPAQHF.

Note on this clonotype: A much larger clone differs by one base, so this may be a read error. The J gene is TRBJ1-2, the V gene TRBV12-2. TRBV12-2 is deemed a pseudogene. CDR3 length: 17 amino acids. CDR3 residues: CASRDNVTPRKTYGYIF. CDR3 nucleotide sequence: TGTGCAAGTCGCGATAACGTGACTCCACGAAAGACCTATGGCTACATCTTC.

This clonotype has only one observation. Possible read error: a much larger clone is one base away. This rearrangement joins TRBV11-1 to TRBJ2-7, with D possibly being TRBD1 or TRBD2 (6 bases each). CDR3 length: 12 residues. Germline V CDR1 and CDR2: SGHAT, FQDESV (reference sequence). This chain's CDR3 is CASSRGPLERYV. The CDR3 DNA is TGTGCCAGCAGCCGGGGGCCTTTGGAGCGGTACGTC.

V is TRBV2 and J is TRBJ2-5; the D gene is possibly TRBD2 (5 bases). Trimming removed 2 bases at V and 5 bases at J, with 15 bases between. This CDR3 is built from 15 residues. CDR1 is SNHLY and CDR2 is FYNNEI in the germline V gene. CDR3 loop: CASSELTGKPETQYF. CDR3 nucleotides: TGTGCCAGCAGTGAACTTACCGGGAAACCGGAGACCCAGTACTTC.

In its sample, this clonotype was seen once. V usage is TRBV21-1 and J usage is TRBJ2-3; TRBD2 is taken as the D call from the table, unchecked against the DNA. TRBV21-1 is a listed pseudogene. This CDR3 spans 17 amino acids. The CDR3 DNA reads TGTGCCAGCGGACTGAAGATAGCTACAGTCATGCAAGACACGCAGTATTTT. The encoded protein is CASGLKIATVMQDTQYF.

On this clonotype itself: A much larger clone is a single base away; this may be a read error. The chain carries TRBV7-7 and TRBJ2-2; possible D gene TRBD2, 6 bases. CDR1 is SSHAT and CDR2 is FNYEAQ in the germline V gene (reference sequence). The CDR3 is 16 amino acids. CDR3 coding DNA: TGTGCTAGCAGCTTAGAGGTGCGGGGAAACACCGGGGAGCCGTTTTTT. Protein: CASSLEVRGNTGEPFF. Looking up the rest from reference TRBV7-7 and TRBJ2-2 gives the full variable domain: GAGVSQSPRYKVTKRGQDVTLRCDPISSHATLYWYQQALGQGPEFLTYFNYEAQPDKSGLPSDRFSAERPEGSISTLTIQRTEQRDSAMYRCASSLEVRGNTGEPFFGEGSRLTVL.

About this clonotype: This clone may be a read error of a much larger clone one base away. The J gene is TRBJ2-7, the V gene TRBV2; 9 bases align to TRBD1. Per germline, CDR1 SNHLY and CDR2 FYNNEI. The CDR3 is 13 amino acids. The V gene end was trimmed by 11 bases and the J gene end by 5 bases; junction bases not matched to a gene: 10. CDR3 protein: CASTGTGTHEQYF. The CDR3 bases are TGTGCCTCCACCGGGACAGGGACCCACGAGCAGTACTTC.

Comment on this clonotype: A much larger clone lies one base from this, so it may be a read error. The rearrangement joins TRBV5-6 to TRBJ2-3; D possibly matches TRBD1 or TRBD2 (5 bases each). Germline assignment: CDR1 SGHDT and CDR2 YYEEEE. This CDR3 is built from 13 residues. DNA of the CDR3: TGTACCAGCAGCTTACTCAGTGGGGGTACGCAGTATTTT. Translation: CTSSLLSGGTQYF.